This entry describes one T cell receptor (beta chain). This record belongs to a study of blood T cell repertoires in COVID-19. The data were produced by immunoSEQ multiplex PCR, yet TCRdb's version contains in-frame clones alone and is incomplete. This sample has about 170,000 clones, with around 80% found just once. Germline CDR1 is SGHTS and CDR2 is YDEGEE. The CDR3 extends over 18 amino acids. Losses at the gene ends were 4 bases for V and 7 bases for J; bases not matched to a gene: 21. Categorization into cohorts depended on clinical history that participants reported. The rearrangement uses TRBV5-8 and TRBJ1-2, with TRBD1 matching over 8 bases. This sequence originates from a man aged 50 or older who had recovered from COVID-19. The sample taken for sequencing was PBMCs or T cells enriched from blood (not recorded which). CDR3 loop: CASSPPWGTGQGEGGYTF. The CDR3 nucleotides read TGTGCCAGCAGCCCCCCCTGGGGGACAGGTCAGGGAGAGGGTGGCTACACCTTC.